A single sample gave rise to the 32 T cell receptor beta chains below, sequenced in a study of T cells after posttransplantation cyclophosphamide. Measured with immunoSEQ multiplex PCR; TCRdb has only the in-frame clones, and not every one. The sample lists 25,000 to 30,000 clones, roughly 88% occurring once. The sequenced sample consisted of PBMCs. The receptors derive from a man aged 50 or older.

The CDR3 sequence is CASSEGLNTGELFF. Written as DNA, the CDR3 is TGTGCCAGCAGCGAAGGACTGAACACCGGGGAGCTGTTTTTT. The chain recombines TRBV9 with TRBJ2-2, with a possible D match to TRBD2 (5 bases). The CDR3 is 14 residues long. Germline V gene data show CDR1 as SGDLS and CDR2 as YYNGEE. Trimming removed 3 bases from V and 1 base from J, with 7 bases in between.

V usage is TRBV18 and J usage is TRBJ2-5, with unresolved D. CDR3 length: 12 residues. V was trimmed by 3 bases and J by 8 bases, leaving 10 bases between them. Germline CDR1 KGHSH, CDR2 LQKENI. The CDR3 here is CASSPAPQTQYF. DNA for the CDR3: TGTGCCAGCTCACCGGCCCCCCAAACCCAGTACTTC.

The CDR3 reads CSVEGRGDRGYTF. For the CDR3, the DNA is TGCAGCGTTGAAGGCAGGGGAGATAGGGGCTACACCTTC. This chain links TRBV29-1 with TRBJ1-2; possibly TRBD1 for D (6 bases). The CDR3 is 13 amino acids. Germline CDR1 SQVTM, CDR2 ANQGSEA. V dropped 1 base and J dropped 8 bases, with 14 bases sitting between them.

The chain is built from TRBV27 and TRBJ2-7; 7 bases agree with TRBD1. CDR3 size: 13 residues. Per germline, CDR1 MNHEY and CDR2 SMNVEV (reference sequence). Trimming took 6 bases from V and 0 from J; bases not matched to a gene: 2. The DNA of the CDR3 is TGTGCCAGCAGGGACAGGCTCTCCTACGAGCAGTACTTC. Protein sequence: CASRDRLSYEQYF.

The chain links TRBV7-3 to TRBJ2-1; D perhaps matches TRBD2 (5 bases). CDR3 length: 15 residues. The V gene's germline CDR1 is SGHTA and CDR2 FQGTGA. The ends were cut back, 6 bases at V and 2 bases at J, with 14 bases in the middle. The CDR3 protein is CASSPGLTAYNEQFF. CDR3 coding DNA: TGTGCCAGCAGTCCTGGACTGACGGCCTACAATGAGCAGTTCTTC.

About this clone itself: Its ends do not fully match the called genes, so a read error is possible. The chain is built from TRBV7-7 and TRBJ2-1; D possibly corresponds to TRBD1 (5 bases). Germline CDR1 reads SSHAT; CDR2 reads FNYEAQ (reference sequence). This CDR3 spans 13 amino acids. The CDR3 protein is CASSKTGDNEQFF. The CDR3 DNA reads TGTGCTAGCAGCAAAACAGGAGACAATGAGCAGTTCTTC. Supplemented by reference TRBV7-7 and TRBJ2-1, the full variable domain reads GAGVSQSPRYKVTKRGQDVTLRCDPISSHATLYWYQQALGQGPEFLTYFNYEAQPDKSGLPSDRFSAERPEGSISTLTIQRTEQRDSAMYRCASSKTGDNEQFFGPGTRLTVL.

The V and J genes are TRBV7-2 and TRBJ1-5; D uncertain. Germline V lookup: CDR1 SGHTA, CDR2 FQGNSA. Between the trimmed V and J ends, which lost 3 bases and 3 bases, there was a span of 9 bases. This CDR3 has 14 residues. This chain's CDR3 is CASSFGSVNQPQHF. For the CDR3, the DNA is TGTGCCAGCAGCTTCGGCAGCGTCAATCAGCCCCAGCATTTT.

The J gene is TRBJ2-7, the V gene TRBV18, with D possibly TRBD2 on 5 matching bases. In germline, CDR1 is KGHSH, CDR2 LQKENI. The CDR3 extends over 14 amino acids. Trimming stripped 1 base from V and 3 bases from J, with 10 bases between. In DNA form, the CDR3 reads TGTGCCAGCTCACCACTGGCGGGTAACTACGAGCAGTACTTC. Translated, it gives CASSPLAGNYEQYF.

J is TRBJ1-6 and V is TRBV6-5; a weak D match, TRBD1 (5 bases). This CDR3 contains 16 residues. Per the germline V gene, CDR1 is MNHEY and CDR2 is SVGAGI. Between the trimmed V and J ends, which lost 0 bases and 11 bases, there was a span of 17 bases. The CDR3 sequence: CASSYSYSGTRTPLHF. The CDR3 DNA reads TGTGCCAGCAGTTACTCGTATTCGGGGACTCGGACACCCCTCCACTTT.

The genes are TRBV5-5 and TRBJ1-6; D gene unclear. Trimming shortened V by 6 bases and J by 0 bases, and 19 bases separated the two germline ends. CDR1 SGHKS and CDR2 YYEKEE come from the germline V gene (reference sequence). The CDR3 totals 18 residues. The CDR3 sequence: CASTLRVRESSYNSPLHF. As DNA, the CDR3 is TGTGCCAGCACCCTGCGGGTGAGGGAGAGCTCCTATAATTCACCCCTCCACTTT.

The J gene is TRBJ2-2, the V gene TRBV11-3; 7 bases are a match to TRBD1. The CDR3 length is 14 residues. The V gene end was trimmed by 0 bases and the J gene end by 6 bases; junction bases not matched to a gene: 1. Per germline, CDR1 SGHNT and CDR2 YENEEA. The CDR3 coding sequence is TGTGCCAGCAGCTTAGACAGGGGGTCCGGGGAGCTGTTTTTT. It encodes CASSLDRGSGELFF.

The V call is TRBV11-3, the J call TRBJ2-1, with 11 nucleotides matching TRBD1. The CDR3 spans 15 residues. Germline-derived CDR1 and CDR2 are SGHNT and YENEEA. J was trimmed by 7 bases and V by 5 bases; bases with no gene match: 7. DNA for the CDR3: TGTGCCAGCAGCCCTGGACAGGGGGCGCGGAATGAGCAGTTCTTC. Residues: CASSPGQGARNEQFF.

V gene TRBV5-3 combines with J gene TRBJ1-6; 8 nucleotides line up with TRBD1. TRBV5-3 is an open reading frame, and its role is uncertain. Germline trimming cut 2 bases from V and 9 bases from J; bases unmatched to any gene: 7. CDR3 length equals 15 residues. CDR3 residues: CARSFPTGAGSPLHF. CDR3 DNA: TGTGCCAGAAGCTTTCCGACAGGGGCGGGTTCACCCCTCCACTTT.

The V call is TRBV9, the J call TRBJ1-1; D gene uncertain. Trimming took 0 bases from V and 1 from J, leaving 7 bases between them. The germline CDR1 and CDR2 sequences are SGDLS and YYNGEE. CDR3 size: 14 residues. CDR3 nucleotide sequence: TGTGCCAGCAGCGTAGGACGGGAGAACACTGAAGCTTTCTTT. Protein sequence: CASSVGRENTEAFF.

The chain couples TRBV18 to TRBJ2-7; a weak D match, TRBD1 (8 bases). The CDR3 has 14 residues. V gave up 3 bases and J gave up 3 bases, with 12 bases separating them. Per germline, CDR1 KGHSH and CDR2 LQKENI. The CDR3 DNA reads as TGTGCCAGCTCACCGACAGGGGACTACTACGAGCAGTACTTC. Amino acids: CASSPTGDYYEQYF.

This clone was recorded once. The genes are TRBV4-2 and TRBJ1-4; 8 nucleotides agree with TRBD1. V lost 5 bases and J lost 3; bases outside the gene matches: 5. The CDR3 runs to 15 residues. Germline CDR1 reads LGHNA; CDR2 reads YNFKEQ. The CDR3 reads CASSELTGANEKLFF. CDR3 nucleotides: TGTGCCAGCAGCGAATTGACAGGGGCTAATGAAAAACTGTTTTTT.

The CDR3 is CASSLTSGMLDTQYF. CDR3 DNA: TGTGCCAGCAGCTTGACTAGCGGGATGTTAGATACGCAGTATTTT. The rearrangement links TRBV7-3 to TRBJ2-3; 11 bases are a match to TRBD2. The germline V gene has CDR1 SGHTA and CDR2 FQGTGA. CDR3 length equals 15 residues. Losses at the gene ends were 3 bases for V and 5 bases for J; bases not matched to a gene: 4.

This chain uses TRBV18 with TRBJ2-3; TRBD2 aligns across 7 bases. V shed 4 bases, J shed 1 base, and the junction held 2 bases outside the gene matches. Germline values: CDR1 KGHSH, CDR2 LQKENI. The CDR3 extends over 14 amino acids. The CDR3, as DNA: TGTGCCAGCTCACGGCTAGCGGGCACAGATACGCAGTATTTT. This gives the protein CASSRLAGTDTQYF. Complete variable domain (other parts from reference TRBV18 and TRBJ2-3): NAGVMQNPRHLVRRRGQEARLRCSPMKGHSHVYWYRQLPEEGLKFMVYLQKENIIDESGMPKERFSAEFPKEGPSILRIQQVVRGDSAAYFCASSRLAGTDTQYFGPGTRLTVL.

V gene TRBV6-6 combines with J gene TRBJ2-1, with D possibly TRBD1 on 5 matching bases. The CDR3 spans 14 residues. V was clipped by 6 bases and J by 6 bases, with 15 bases between them. Germline CDR1 reads MNHNY; CDR2 reads SVGAGI (reference sequence). DNA for the CDR3: TGTGCCAGCAGGAATCATCAGGGTGTCAATGAGCAGTTCTTC. It is translated as CASRNHQGVNEQFF.

The rearrangement links TRBV10-3 to TRBJ2-1, with 8 bases lining up with TRBD2. Trimming took 6 bases from V and 3 from J; bases not matched to a gene: 4. The CDR3 is made up of 14 amino acids. In germline, CDR1 is ENHRY, CDR2 SYGVKD. The CDR3: CAISPTSVYNEQFF. DNA for the CDR3: TGTGCCATCAGCCCGACTAGCGTCTACAATGAGCAGTTCTTC.

The chain carries TRBV18 and TRBJ1-1; TRBD1 might be the D (5 bases). There are 13 residues in the CDR3. Germline CDR1 and CDR2: KGHSH and LQKENI. Between the trimmed V and J ends, which lost 5 bases and 5 bases, there was a span of 12 bases. In nucleotides, the CDR3 is TGTGCCAGCTCAGGTGGGCAGGGTACTGAAGCTTTCTTT. This gives the protein CASSGGQGTEAFF.

The rearrangement uses TRBV6-1 and TRBJ1-2; TRBD1 is a possible D gene (5 bases). V gave up 7 bases and J gave up 4 bases, with 13 bases separating them. This CDR3 has 13 amino acids. The germline V gene has CDR1 MNHNS and CDR2 SASEGT. CDR3 loop: CASKPGLSYGYTF. In DNA form, the CDR3 reads TGTGCCAGCAAACCGGGACTCAGCTATGGCTACACCTTC.

The gene calls are TRBV7-8 and TRBJ2-1, with D perhaps TRBD1 (5 bases). The CDR3 spans 15 residues. Trimming cost V 2 bases and J 3 bases, with 11 bases left between them. CDR1 and CDR2 (germline): SGHVS, FQNEAQ. The CDR3 loop reads CASSLMRQNYNEQFF. The CDR3 coding sequence is TGTGCCAGCAGCTTAATGAGACAGAACTACAATGAGCAGTTCTTC.

This clone was seen more than once but under ten times. The V gene is TRBV5-5, the J gene TRBJ2-7; 7 bases agree with TRBD2. CDR1 and CDR2 (germline): SGHKS, YYEKEE (reference sequence). The CDR3 is 12 residues long. With 3 bases clipped from V and 3 bases from J, the junction kept 0 bases outside the gene matches. CDR3 protein: CASSWGGYEQYF. Here the CDR3 DNA reads TGTGCCAGCAGCTGGGGGGGCTACGAGCAGTACTTC.

This clone came up once. The V and J genes are TRBV4-3 and TRBJ1-2; tentative D call: TRBD1 (5 bases). Germline assignment: CDR1 LGHNA and CDR2 YSLEER. Trimming pared 0 bases from V and 1 base from J, leaving 18 bases between. CDR3 size: 18 residues. The CDR3 region is CASSQDPGTGAFNYGYTF. CDR3 DNA: TGCGCCAGCAGCCAAGATCCCGGAACAGGAGCCTTTAACTATGGCTACACCTTC.

This rearrangement joins TRBV9 to TRBJ2-1; TRBD2 aligns across 7 bases. Germline V gene lookup returns CDR1 SGDLS and CDR2 YYNGEE. The CDR3 totals 14 residues. Trimming at V came to 4 bases and at J to 8 bases, leaving 9 bases not matched to a gene. Written as DNA, the CDR3 is TGTGCCAGCAGCCCCTCCGGACTAGACTATGAGCAGTTCTTC. Its protein product is CASSPSGLDYEQFF.

In this sample, this clone turned up once. The chain combines TRBV12-5 with TRBJ2-7; tentatively, D is TRBD1 (6 bases). The CDR3 covers 19 residues. Germline CDR1 and CDR2: LGHNT and FRNRAP. Trimming shortened V by 2 bases and J by 6 bases, and 29 bases separated the two germline ends. Here the CDR3 reads CASGLPNLQGQHLFLEQYF. The CDR3 nucleotides are TGTGCTAGTGGTTTGCCCAACCTCCAAGGACAGCACCTATTTCTCGAGCAGTACTTC.

This clone occurred a few times. The chain joins TRBV6-6 to TRBJ1-5; no clear D. V lost 6 bases and J 9 bases, leaving 9 bases between the germline ends. Germline V gene data show CDR1 as MNHNY and CDR2 as SVGAGI (reference sequence). CDR3 size: 11 residues. The CDR3 protein is CASSPYGPQHF. The CDR3 nucleotides are TGTGCCAGCAGCCCCTATGGGCCCCAGCATTTT.

The rearrangement uses TRBV2 and TRBJ2-2; tentative D call: TRBD2 (5 bases). The CDR3 is 15 amino acids. V was shortened by 8 bases and J by 3 bases, with 16 bases between the two germline ends. In germline, CDR1 is SNHLY, CDR2 FYNNEI. The CDR3 DNA sequence: TGTGCCAGCCGGAAGGACTTACAATACACCGGGGAGCTGTTTTTT. Translated: CASRKDLQYTGELFF.

V and J are TRBV7-6 and TRBJ2-7; the match to TRBD1 covers 8 bases. The germline CDR1 and CDR2 sequences are SGHVS and FNYEAQ. This CDR3 contains 16 residues. The V gene end was trimmed by 5 bases and the J gene end by 0 bases; junction bases not matched to a gene: 9. CDR3 in DNA: TGTGCCAGCAGCAATCGACAGGGGAAGGGCTCCTACGAGCAGTACTTC. Protein product: CASSNRQGKGSYEQYF.

The chain recombines TRBV11-2 with TRBJ2-3; no definite D call. Germline V gene data show CDR1 as SGHAT and CDR2 as FQNNGV. The CDR3 is 12 amino acids. The germline V and J ends were trimmed by 5 bases and 2 bases, with 5 bases remaining between them. The CDR3 is CASSRYTDTQYF. CDR3 nucleotides: TGTGCCAGCAGCCGCTACACAGATACGCAGTATTTT.

The chain employs TRBV7-9 and TRBJ1-3; D is uncertain. The CDR3 has 13 amino acids. V shed 1 base and J shed 8 bases, with 9 bases lying between them. Germline V CDR1 and CDR2: SEHNR, FQNEAQ (reference sequence). In DNA form, the CDR3 reads TGTGCCAGCAGCTTAGGTGGGCGGGACACCATATATTTT. It codes for CASSLGGRDTIYF.